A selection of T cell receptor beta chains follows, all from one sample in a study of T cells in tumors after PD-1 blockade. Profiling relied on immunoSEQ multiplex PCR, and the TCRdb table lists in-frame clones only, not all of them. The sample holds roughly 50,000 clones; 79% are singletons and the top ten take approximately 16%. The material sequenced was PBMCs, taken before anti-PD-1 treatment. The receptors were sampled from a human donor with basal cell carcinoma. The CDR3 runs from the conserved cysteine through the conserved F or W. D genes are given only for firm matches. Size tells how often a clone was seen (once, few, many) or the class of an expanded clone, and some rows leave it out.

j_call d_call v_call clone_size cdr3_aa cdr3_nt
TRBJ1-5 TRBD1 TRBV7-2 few CASSPRQGSNQPQHF TGTGCCAGCAGCCCTAGACAGGGAAGCAATCAGCCCCAGCATTTT
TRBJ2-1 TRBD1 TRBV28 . CASSFRDRDHEQFF TGTGCCAGCAGTTTCCGGGACAGGGACCATGAGCAGTTCTTC
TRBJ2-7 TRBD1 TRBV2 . CASRWDRGPYEQYF TGTGCCAGCAGGTGGGACAGGGGACCCTACGAGCAGTACTTC
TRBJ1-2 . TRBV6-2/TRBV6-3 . CASSYSTYKTPSYGYTF TGTGCCAGCAGTTACTCGACGTATAAAACTCCGTCCTATGGCTACACCTTC
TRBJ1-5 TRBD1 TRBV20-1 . CSASSGDRVDNQPQHF TGCAGTGCTAGTTCGGGGGACAGGGTCGACAATCAGCCCCAGCATTTT
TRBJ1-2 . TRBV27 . CASNPTKDRRYGYTF TGTGCCAGCAACCCAACCAAGGACCGTCGCTATGGCTACACCTTC
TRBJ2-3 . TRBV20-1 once CSASFTDTQYF TGCAGTGCTAGCTTCACAGATACGCAGTATTTT
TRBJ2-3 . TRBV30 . CASTGLVIGDTQYF TGTGCCTCTACCGGGCTAGTTATTGGAGATACGCAGTATTTT
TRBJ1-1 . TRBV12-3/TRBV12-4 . CASSLVPGTEAFF TGTGCCAGCAGTTTAGTCCCGGGCACTGAAGCTTTCTTT
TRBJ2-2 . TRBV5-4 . CASSLYQGTNTGELFF TGTGCCAGCAGCTTGTATCAGGGAACGAACACCGGGGAGCTGTTTTTT
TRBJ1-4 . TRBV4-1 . CASSQGWGAFNEKLFF TGCGCCAGCAGCCAGGGTTGGGGGGCCTTTAATGAAAAACTGTTTTTT
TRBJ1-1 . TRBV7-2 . CASSLSGRPNTEAFF TGTGCCAGCAGCCTATCGGGACGACCGAACACTGAAGCTTTCTTT
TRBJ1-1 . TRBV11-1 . CASSWSDTEAFF TGTGCCAGCAGCTGGTCCGACACTGAAGCTTTCTTT
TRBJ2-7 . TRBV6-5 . CASSFRQDSTYEQYF TGTGCCAGCAGTTTCAGACAGGACTCGACCTACGAGCAGTACTTC
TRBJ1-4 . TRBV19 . CASSVTATNEKLFF TGTGCCAGTAGTGTAACAGCAACTAATGAAAAACTGTTTTTT
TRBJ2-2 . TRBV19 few CASTLTIPRAANTGELFF TGTGCCAGTACCCTCACCATTCCCAGGGCGGCCAACACCGGGGAGCTGTTTTTT
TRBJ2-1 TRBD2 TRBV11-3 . CASSSRPHNRGGPPEQFF TGTGCCAGCAGCTCAAGGCCCCATAATCGGGGAGGGCCCCCTGAGCAGTTCTTC
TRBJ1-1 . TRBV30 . CAWSRGRDTEAFF TGTGCCTGGAGCCGCGGCAGGGACACTGAAGCTTTCTTT
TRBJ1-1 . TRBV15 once CATMAGRMNTEAFF TGTGCCACCATGGCGGGACGTATGAACACTGAAGCTTTCTTT
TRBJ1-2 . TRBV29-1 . CSVDGGNYGYTF TGCAGCGTTGACGGCGGAAACTATGGCTACACCTTC
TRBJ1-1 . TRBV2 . CATIRGGTEAFF TGTGCCACCATCAGGGGTGGCACTGAAGCTTTCTTT
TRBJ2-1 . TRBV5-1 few CASSFGGGSSYNEQFF TGCGCCAGCAGCTTTGGGGGCGGAAGCTCCTACAATGAGCAGTTCTTC
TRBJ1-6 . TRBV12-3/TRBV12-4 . CASSPGGALHF TGTGCCAGCAGTCCCGGGGGCGCCCTCCACTTT
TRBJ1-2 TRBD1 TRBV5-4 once CASSLNGQGLNYGYTF TGTGCCAGCAGCTTGAATGGACAGGGCCTTAACTATGGCTACACCTTC
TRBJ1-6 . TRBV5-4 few CASSLLPRVRSPLHF TGTGCCAGCAGCTTGCTGCCACGGGTACGATCACCCCTCCACTTT
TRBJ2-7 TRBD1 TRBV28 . CASSRTGTKLYEQYF TGTGCCAGCAGTCGGACAGGGACCAAGTTGTACGAGCAGTACTTC
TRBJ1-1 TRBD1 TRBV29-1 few CSAKGQGNTEAFF TGCAGCGCCAAGGGACAGGGGAACACTGAAGCTTTCTTT
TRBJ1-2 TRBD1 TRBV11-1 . CASSPAGQGSNYGYTF TGTGCCAGCAGCCCCGCCGGACAGGGATCCAACTATGGCTACACCTTC
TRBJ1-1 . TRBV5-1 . CASRNLVGGETEAFF TGCGCCAGCAGAAACCTCGTGGGGGGTGAGACTGAAGCTTTCTTT
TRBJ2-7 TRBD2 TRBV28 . CASSLLGGGSLGEQYF TGTGCCAGCAGTCTACTAGGTGGCGGGAGTTTAGGCGAGCAGTACTTC
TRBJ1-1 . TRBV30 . CASEWTPRTEAFF TGTGCCTCAGAGTGGACGCCGAGGACTGAAGCTTTCTTT
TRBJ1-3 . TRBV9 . CASSVDTRLRNTIYF TGTGCCAGCAGCGTAGATACGAGGTTGCGAAACACCATATATTTT
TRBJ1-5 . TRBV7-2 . CASSLTSSNQPQHF TGTGCCAGCAGCCTTACCAGCAGCAATCAGCCCCAGCATTTT
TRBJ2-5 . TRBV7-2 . CASSRDRQETQYF TGTGCCAGCAGCAGGGACCGCCAAGAGACCCAGTACTTC
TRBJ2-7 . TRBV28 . CASSLPMGAEASYEQYF TGTGCCAGCAGTCTCCCCATGGGGGCGGAGGCGTCCTACGAGCAGTACTTC
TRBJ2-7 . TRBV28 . CASSLRDHTGWYF TGTGCCAGCAGTTTAAGGGACCATACGGGTTGGTACTTC
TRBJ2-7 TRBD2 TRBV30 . CAWSGTSGSNEQYF TGTGCCTGGAGTGGGACTAGCGGGAGCAACGAGCAGTACTTC
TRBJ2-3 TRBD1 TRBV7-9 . CASSPGTGTDTQYF TGTGCCAGCAGCCCCGGGACAGGGACAGATACGCAGTATTTT
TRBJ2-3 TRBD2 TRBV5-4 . CASSSLAGGTVKDTQYF TGTGCCAGCAGTTCGTTAGCGGGGGGAACCGTTAAAGATACGCAGTATTTT
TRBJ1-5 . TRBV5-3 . CARSSFGQQSSNNQPQHF TGTGCCAGAAGCTCCTTCGGACAGCAATCCTCTAATAATCAGCCCCAGCATTTT
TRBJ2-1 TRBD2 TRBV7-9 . CASSPSGGAVNEQFF TGTGCCAGCAGCCCGAGCGGGGGGGCCGTTAATGAGCAGTTCTTC
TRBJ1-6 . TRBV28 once CASTQGGTADSPLHF TGTGCCAGCACCCAAGGGGGGACTGCGGATTCACCCCTCCACTTT
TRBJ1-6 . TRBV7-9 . CASSRLGAGFNSPLHF TGTGCCAGCAGCCGATTAGGGGCGGGGTTTAATTCACCCCTCCACTTT
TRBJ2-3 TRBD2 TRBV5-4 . CASNSAGGPQDTQYF TGTGCCAGCAACTCAGCGGGAGGGCCCCAAGATACGCAGTATTTT
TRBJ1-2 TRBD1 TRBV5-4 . CASSSGGGPPNYGYTF TGTGCCAGCAGCTCAGGGGGGGGGCCCCCCAACTATGGCTACACCTTC
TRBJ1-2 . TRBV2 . CASSEGRNYGYTF TGTGCCAGCAGTGAGGGCAGGAACTATGGCTACACCTTC
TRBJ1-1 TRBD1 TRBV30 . CAWRRDRGPYGAFF TGTGCCTGGAGAAGGGACAGGGGGCCTTACGGAGCTTTCTTT